This TCR beta chain was recovered during a study of long-term antiretroviral therapy in people with HIV. Study observations and caveats: ART preceded a rise in diversity that nonetheless stayed lower than in transplant donor controls. Every time point showed a repertoire led by clones expanded before ART.

Run at survey level, the immunoSEQ assay was version v3.0. Sequencing used immunoSEQ multiplex PCR; TCRdb keeps in-frame clones, though not all of them. Of about 32,000 clones listed, 85% are singletons. This clone was seen a handful of times. What it binds is not known. The CDR3 has 15 residues. Germline assignment: CDR1 MDHEN and CDR2 SYDVKM. Trimming removed 2 bases at V and 4 bases at J, with 15 bases between. Every participant with HIV received treatment in the United States. The starting material was unsorted PBMCs, obtained roughly 3.5 years after starting antiretroviral therapy. This chain uses TRBV28 with TRBJ2-7; D is perhaps TRBD1 (5 bases). The sequence was collected from a man younger than 35 with HIV. CDR3 in amino acids: CASSLNPGLQYEQYF. The CDR3 coding sequence is TGTGCCAGCAGTTTAAACCCAGGGCTTCAGTACGAGCAGTACTTC.